The clone carrying this T cell receptor beta chain occurred a few times. The CDR3 loop spans 12 amino acids. Germline-derived CDR1 and CDR2 are SNHLY and FYNNEI. V lost 4 bases and J lost 9, with 7 bases in between. PCR involved 60 Vbeta and 13 Jbeta primers. The protocol was immunoSEQ multiplex PCR, while the TCRdb copy is restricted to in-frame clones and leaves out a portion. This table has 88,000 or so clones, 62% appearing once. These data belong to a study of cytomegalovirus exposure and HLA in healthy donors. The V call is TRBV2, the J call TRBJ1-6, with TRBD1 as a possible D gene (5 bases). The sample taken for sequencing was PBMCs. The clonotype was recovered from a male donor in good health and CMV-seropositive. CDR3 protein: CASSGRGSPLHF. CDR3 nucleotide sequence: TGTGCCAGCAGTGGTAGGGGTTCACCCCTCCACTTT.